The 29 T cell receptor beta chains given below trace back to one sample, sequenced in a study of glioma-infiltrating T cells. Using RNA template, CDR3s of TCR alpha and beta were amplified with iRepertoire arm-PCR. TCRdb re-derived calls from the multiplex PCR reads in MiXCR, one entry per CDR3 protein. The table lists approximately 120,000 distinct CDR3 sequences, roughly 20% of them singletons. The specimen was glioma tissue, nonneoplastic brain tissue, or PBMCs (not recorded which). Source of these receptors: a human donor with low-grade glioma or glioblastoma, undergoing nonglioma brain surgery, or in good health (not recorded which).

This chain connects TRBV30 to TRBJ2-2; TRBD1 might be the D (6 bases). CDR1 is GTSNPN and CDR2 is SVGIG in the germline V gene (reference sequence). The CDR3 has 16 amino acids. V was pared by 5 bases and J by 0 bases, with 16 bases between. CDR3 in amino acids: CAWRQDRYTNTGELFF. As DNA, the CDR3 is TGTGCCTGGCGGCAAGACAGGTACACGAACACCGGGGAGCTGTTTTTT.

The chain carries TRBV19 and TRBJ1-4, with a tentative D call TRBD1 (6 bases). The CDR3 is 16 amino acids. Trimming took 2 bases from V and 7 from J, leaving 17 bases between them. Germline assignment: CDR1 LNHDA and CDR2 SQIVND (reference sequence). The CDR3 reads CASSIQATGDSEKLFF. In DNA, the CDR3 is TGTGCCAGTAGTATACAAGCGACAGGAGATTCTGAAAAACTGTTTTTT.

This clonotype was seen many times. This chain uses TRBV14 with TRBJ1-1; D is unresolved. Germline V gene data show CDR1 as SGHDN and CDR2 as FVKESK. This CDR3 is built from 13 residues. Trimming took off 1 base at V and 3 bases at J, with 6 bases between the two ends. DNA of the CDR3: TGTGCCAGCAGCCAAGTCTGGGACACTGAAGCTTTCTTT. Protein sequence: CASSQVWDTEAFF.

Note on this clonotype: This may stem from a read error, because a much larger clone lies one nucleotide away. The CDR3, as DNA: TGTGCCAGCAGCCCAACTGGAGGGAACTCAGATACGCAGTATTTT. It is translated as CASSPTGGNSDTQYF. The V call is TRBV5-4, the J call TRBJ2-3; possibly TRBD2 for D (6 bases). This CDR3 is built from 15 residues. Germline assignment: CDR1 SGHNT and CDR2 YYREEE (reference sequence). V lost 4 bases, J lost 4 bases, and 16 bases lay in between.

The J gene is TRBJ2-2, the V gene TRBV5-1, with D perhaps TRBD2 (5 bases). The V gene's germline CDR1 is SGHRS and CDR2 YFSETQ. V lost 5 bases to trimming and J lost 6 bases, with 17 bases between them. This CDR3 spans 15 amino acids. The CDR3 protein is CASRAGTGSPGELFF. CDR3 DNA sequence: TGCGCCAGCAGGGCGGGCACCGGATCCCCCGGGGAGCTGTTTTTT.

At least ten counts were recorded for this clonotype. The chain has TRBV28 and TRBJ2-5, with TRBD1 as a possible D gene (5 bases). The CDR3 length is 14 residues. CDR1 and CDR2 (germline): MDHEN, SYDVKM. The V and J ends lost 3 bases and 5 bases respectively, with 13 bases between them. CDR3 residues: CASSFQGSFETQYF. CDR3 bases: TGTGCCAGCAGTTTTCAGGGCTCCTTCGAGACCCAGTACTTC.

This clonotype was picked up many times. The V and J genes are TRBV3-1 and TRBJ2-1; TRBD2 aligns across 7 bases. This CDR3 has 12 amino acids. Per germline, CDR1 LGHDT and CDR2 YNNKEL (reference sequence). The J segment lost 15 bases and the V segment lost 1 base, leaving 6 bases of the junction unmatched. CDR3 region: CASSQGAGLAFF. The DNA of the CDR3 is TGTGCCAGCAGCCAAGGAGCGGGATTGGCGTTCTTC.

This clonotype was found many times. The V and J genes are TRBV25-1 and TRBJ2-1, with D maybe TRBD2 (6 bases). Trimming stripped 6 bases from V and 0 bases from J, with 12 bases between. Per germline, CDR1 MGHDK and CDR2 SYGVNS. The length of the CDR3 is 15 residues. CDR3 coding DNA: TGTGCCAGCAGCCGGGCGGGGAGCTCCTACAATGAGCAGTTCTTC. Its protein product is CASSRAGSSYNEQFF.

In its sample, this clonotype was seen once. This sequence joins TRBV12-3 or TRBV12-4 and TRBJ1-2, with 8 nucleotides matching TRBD1. CDR3 length: 16 amino acids. Unmatched junction bases numbered 9, after V lost 5 bases and J lost 1 base. CDR3 coding DNA: TGTGCCAGCAGTCCAGGACAGGGTCGATTTAACTATGGCTACACCTTC. It codes for CASSPGQGRFNYGYTF.

V is TRBV9 and J is TRBJ1-2; 11 positions match TRBD1. In germline, CDR1 is SGDLS, CDR2 YYNGEE. With V trimmed by 4 bases and J by 7 bases, 6 bases remained unmatched. The CDR3 has 14 residues. CDR3 in DNA: TGTGCCAGCAGCCCACGGACAGGGGGCAGTGGCTACACCTTC. This gives the protein CASSPRTGGSGYTF.

Turning to this clonotype: The junction and the germline gene differ at one end; a read error may be behind it. The chain links TRBV6-1 to TRBJ2-3; 11 bases line up with TRBD2. This CDR3 is built from 15 residues. Germline-derived CDR1 and CDR2 are MNHNS and SASEGT. CDR3 sequence (DNA): TGTGCCACTGATCCTAGCGGGAGGTATACAGATACGCAATATTTT. Translation: CATDPSGRYTDTQYF.

Worth noting for this clonotype: A single base separates this from a much larger clone, so it may be a read error. The V call is TRBV3-1, the J call TRBJ1-2; 8 bases match TRBD1. Germline V gene data show CDR1 as LGHDT and CDR2 as YNNKEL (reference sequence). The CDR3 totals 15 residues. Germline trimming cut 3 bases from V and 4 bases from J; bases unmatched to any gene: 7. CDR3 sequence: CASSQIVGQGYGYTF. The DNA of the CDR3 is TGTGCCAGCAGCCAGATCGTAGGACAGGGCTATGGCTACACCTTC.

This clonotype appeared many times. CDR3 loop: CASSPWTSGDTQYF. The DNA of the CDR3 is TGTGCCAGCAGTCCATGGACTAGCGGAGATACGCAGTATTTT. The chain employs TRBV27 and TRBJ2-3; 10 bases are shared with TRBD2. CDR3 size: 14 residues. Germline CDR1 is MNHEY and CDR2 is SMNVEV (reference sequence). V dropped 5 bases and J dropped 5; count of bases not matched to a gene: 4.

This clonotype was found many times. This sequence joins TRBV2 and TRBJ2-5; D perhaps matches TRBD2 (6 bases). The CDR3 is 17 residues long. The germline CDR1 and CDR2 sequences are SNHLY and FYNNEI. The V gene lost 1 base and the J gene lost 1 base, with 16 bases spanning the gap. The DNA for the CDR3 is TGTGCCAGCAGTGAAGTGGAAGGCCTCGGGGGCCAAGAGACCCAGTACTTC. It encodes CASSEVEGLGGQETQYF.

This clonotype was detected many times. This sequence joins TRBV19 and TRBJ2-7; no definite D call. Germline CDR1 reads LNHDA; CDR2 reads SQIVND (reference sequence). This CDR3 comprises 13 residues. Trimming left V 3 bases short and J 3 bases short, with 9 bases between. The CDR3 DNA sequence: TGTGCCAGTAGTATGACACCTAGCTACGAGCAGTACTTC. Residues: CASSMTPSYEQYF.

In this sample, this clonotype turned up many times. The J gene is TRBJ2-7, the V gene TRBV6-2 or TRBV6-3; 9 nucleotides align to TRBD2. Germline CDR1 reads MNHEY; CDR2 reads SVGEGT. V lost 4 bases and J lost 2; bases outside the gene matches: 15. The length of the CDR3 is 18 residues. CDR3 sequence (DNA): TGTGCCAGCAGTTCGACCCACTATAGCGGGAGCGTGGCCTACGAGCAGTACTTC. This codes for CASSSTHYSGSVAYEQYF.

This clonotype showed up many times. This rearrangement joins TRBV28 to TRBJ1-3, with TRBD1 as a possible D gene (5 bases). The germline CDR1 and CDR2 sequences are MDHEN and SYDVKM. The CDR3 is 17 amino acids. V was trimmed by 2 bases and J by 4 bases, leaving 18 bases between them. The CDR3 loop is CASSLGGWDGLGNTIYF. CDR3 sequence (DNA): TGTGCCAGCAGTTTAGGGGGGTGGGACGGCCTCGGAAACACCATATATTTT. Complete variable domain (other parts from reference TRBV28 and TRBJ1-3): DVKVTQSSRYLVKRTGEKVFLECVQDMDHENMFWYRQDPGLGLRLIYFSYDVKMKEKGDIPEGYSVSREKKERFSLILESASTNQTSMYLCASSLGGWDGLGNTIYFGEGSWLTVV.

To note about this clonotype: At one end, the junction sequence differs from germline, possibly due to a read error. This chain uses TRBV7-2 with TRBJ2-7; 10 positions agree with TRBD2. In germline, CDR1 is SGHTA, CDR2 FQGNSA. The CDR3 extends over 15 amino acids. CDR3 DNA sequence: TGTGCCAGCGGCTTAGGGACTAGCGCGGTCTACGAGCAGTACTTC. Its translation is CASGLGTSAVYEQYF.

The chain is built from TRBV30 and TRBJ2-1, with D unclear. Per the germline V gene, CDR1 is GTSNPN and CDR2 is SVGIG (reference sequence). The CDR3 is 13 residues long. V shed 2 bases and J shed 6 bases, with 11 bases lying between them. In DNA form, the CDR3 reads TGTGCCTGGAGTAAAATCTCAGGCAATGAGCAGTTCTTC. It translates to CAWSKISGNEQFF.

This clonotype was seen at least ten times. The rearrangement uses TRBV7-2 and TRBJ2-7; 8 bases line up with TRBD2. After removal of 5 bases from V and 4 bases from J, the junction contained 13 bases not matched to a gene. The germline V gene has CDR1 SGHTA and CDR2 FQGNSA. CDR3 length: 16 residues. The CDR3 protein is CASSPKLAETRYEQYF. As DNA, the CDR3 is TGTGCCAGCAGCCCAAAACTAGCGGAGACCAGATACGAGCAGTACTTC. The full variable domain, in which reference TRBV7-2 and TRBJ2-7 provide the parts outside the CDR3, is GAGVSQSPSNKVTEKGKDVELRCDPISGHTALYWYRQSLGQGLEFLIYFQGNSAPDKSGLPSDRFSAERTGGSVSTLTIQRTQQEDSAVYLCASSPKLAETRYEQYFGPGTRLTVT.

This clonotype has just a few counts. V and J are TRBV5-1 and TRBJ1-2; 9 nucleotides match TRBD1. Germline V gives CDR1 SGHRS, CDR2 YFSETQ. This CDR3 is 19 amino acids long. The trim removed 3 bases at V and 4 bases at J, leaving 19 bases unmatched. The CDR3 DNA follows: TGCGCCAGCAGCTCAGAGCGCCCGGGACAGGGTTTTATGAGCTATGGCTACACCTTC. Its protein product is CASSSERPGQGFMSYGYTF.

This clonotype was seen ten or more times. In DNA form, the CDR3 reads TGTGCCAGCAGCTTACTCGAGGCCGTAATGGTTGGCTACACCTTC. It translates to CASSLLEAVMVGYTF. This rearrangement joins TRBV7-9 to TRBJ1-2; no firm D call. Germline V lookup: CDR1 SEHNR, CDR2 FQNEAQ (reference sequence). The CDR3 has 15 residues. V shed 2 bases and J shed 7 bases, with 17 bases lying between them.

This clonotype was recorded at least ten times. The chain employs TRBV7-9 and TRBJ2-6; maybe TRBD1 (6 bases). The CDR3 contains 18 residues. The V and J ends lost 5 bases and 0 bases respectively, with 17 bases between them. Germline assignment: CDR1 SEHNR and CDR2 FQNEAQ (reference sequence). The CDR3 DNA is TGTGCCAGCAGCCCCAAAGGACAGTTTGGCTCTGGGGCCAACGTCCTGACTTTC. The encoded protein is CASSPKGQFGSGANVLTF.

This clonotype appeared many times. This chain uses TRBV28 with TRBJ2-1; 11 nucleotides align to TRBD2. The CDR3 extends over 14 amino acids. J lost 5 bases, V lost 8 bases, and 5 bases had no gene match. Germline V gives CDR1 MDHEN, CDR2 SYDVKM. CDR3 loop: CASLSGRADNEQFF. The CDR3 region has the DNA TGTGCCAGCCTTAGCGGGAGGGCCGACAATGAGCAGTTCTTC.

This clonotype was detected ten times or more. A clone one base away is much larger, so this may be a read error. The chain joins TRBV6-2 or TRBV6-3 to TRBJ2-7; TRBD2 matches 7 bases. The J segment lost 6 bases and the V segment lost 6 bases, leaving 5 bases of the junction unmatched. The CDR3 length is 12 residues. Germline CDR1 and CDR2: MNHEY and SVGEGT. Here the CDR3 DNA reads TGTGCCAGCAGCCAGCTAGCGGCCGAGCAGTACTTC. This codes for CASSQLAAEQYF.

This clonotype was recorded at least ten times. This chain uses TRBV28 with TRBJ2-3, with a possible D match to TRBD2 (5 bases). Germline V gene sequence: CDR1 MDHEN, CDR2 SYDVKM. CDR3 length: 14 residues. V dropped 8 bases and J dropped 3 bases, with 15 bases sitting between them. The CDR3 DNA sequence: TGTGCCAGCCTTCCATGGGGAGAGACAGATACGCAGTATTTT. Protein: CASLPWGETDTQYF.

For this clonotype: Given a much more abundant clone one base away, this may be a read error. The chain joins TRBV20-1 to TRBJ1-1, with 9 bases that match TRBD1. This CDR3 has 14 residues. Per the germline V gene, CDR1 is DFQATT and CDR2 is SNEGSKA (reference sequence). The chain's CDR3 is CSAITGGSTTEALF. CDR3 sequence (DNA): TGCAGTGCTATAACAGGGGGCTCGACCACTGAAGCTTTATTT.

In its sample, this clonotype was seen many times. The chain combines TRBV28 with TRBJ2-2; 9 bases line up with TRBD1. V lost 6 bases to trimming and J lost 2 bases; unmatched junction nucleotides: 7. The CDR3 is 16 amino acids. The V gene's germline CDR1 is MDHEN and CDR2 SYDVKM. CDR3 residues: CASRTPGQGNTGELFF. Here the CDR3 DNA reads TGTGCCAGCAGGACTCCGGGACAGGGAAACACCGGGGAGCTGTTTTTT.

This clonotype was observed at least ten times. The chain combines TRBV7-9 with TRBJ2-7; 8 bases agree with TRBD1. The V gene's germline CDR1 is SEHNR and CDR2 FQNEAQ (reference sequence). V shed 3 bases, J shed 5 bases, and the junction held 6 bases outside the gene matches. This CDR3 region has 14 residues. The CDR3 loop reads CASSFRQGWDEQYF. As DNA, the CDR3 is TGTGCCAGCAGCTTCCGACAGGGGTGGGACGAGCAGTACTTC.